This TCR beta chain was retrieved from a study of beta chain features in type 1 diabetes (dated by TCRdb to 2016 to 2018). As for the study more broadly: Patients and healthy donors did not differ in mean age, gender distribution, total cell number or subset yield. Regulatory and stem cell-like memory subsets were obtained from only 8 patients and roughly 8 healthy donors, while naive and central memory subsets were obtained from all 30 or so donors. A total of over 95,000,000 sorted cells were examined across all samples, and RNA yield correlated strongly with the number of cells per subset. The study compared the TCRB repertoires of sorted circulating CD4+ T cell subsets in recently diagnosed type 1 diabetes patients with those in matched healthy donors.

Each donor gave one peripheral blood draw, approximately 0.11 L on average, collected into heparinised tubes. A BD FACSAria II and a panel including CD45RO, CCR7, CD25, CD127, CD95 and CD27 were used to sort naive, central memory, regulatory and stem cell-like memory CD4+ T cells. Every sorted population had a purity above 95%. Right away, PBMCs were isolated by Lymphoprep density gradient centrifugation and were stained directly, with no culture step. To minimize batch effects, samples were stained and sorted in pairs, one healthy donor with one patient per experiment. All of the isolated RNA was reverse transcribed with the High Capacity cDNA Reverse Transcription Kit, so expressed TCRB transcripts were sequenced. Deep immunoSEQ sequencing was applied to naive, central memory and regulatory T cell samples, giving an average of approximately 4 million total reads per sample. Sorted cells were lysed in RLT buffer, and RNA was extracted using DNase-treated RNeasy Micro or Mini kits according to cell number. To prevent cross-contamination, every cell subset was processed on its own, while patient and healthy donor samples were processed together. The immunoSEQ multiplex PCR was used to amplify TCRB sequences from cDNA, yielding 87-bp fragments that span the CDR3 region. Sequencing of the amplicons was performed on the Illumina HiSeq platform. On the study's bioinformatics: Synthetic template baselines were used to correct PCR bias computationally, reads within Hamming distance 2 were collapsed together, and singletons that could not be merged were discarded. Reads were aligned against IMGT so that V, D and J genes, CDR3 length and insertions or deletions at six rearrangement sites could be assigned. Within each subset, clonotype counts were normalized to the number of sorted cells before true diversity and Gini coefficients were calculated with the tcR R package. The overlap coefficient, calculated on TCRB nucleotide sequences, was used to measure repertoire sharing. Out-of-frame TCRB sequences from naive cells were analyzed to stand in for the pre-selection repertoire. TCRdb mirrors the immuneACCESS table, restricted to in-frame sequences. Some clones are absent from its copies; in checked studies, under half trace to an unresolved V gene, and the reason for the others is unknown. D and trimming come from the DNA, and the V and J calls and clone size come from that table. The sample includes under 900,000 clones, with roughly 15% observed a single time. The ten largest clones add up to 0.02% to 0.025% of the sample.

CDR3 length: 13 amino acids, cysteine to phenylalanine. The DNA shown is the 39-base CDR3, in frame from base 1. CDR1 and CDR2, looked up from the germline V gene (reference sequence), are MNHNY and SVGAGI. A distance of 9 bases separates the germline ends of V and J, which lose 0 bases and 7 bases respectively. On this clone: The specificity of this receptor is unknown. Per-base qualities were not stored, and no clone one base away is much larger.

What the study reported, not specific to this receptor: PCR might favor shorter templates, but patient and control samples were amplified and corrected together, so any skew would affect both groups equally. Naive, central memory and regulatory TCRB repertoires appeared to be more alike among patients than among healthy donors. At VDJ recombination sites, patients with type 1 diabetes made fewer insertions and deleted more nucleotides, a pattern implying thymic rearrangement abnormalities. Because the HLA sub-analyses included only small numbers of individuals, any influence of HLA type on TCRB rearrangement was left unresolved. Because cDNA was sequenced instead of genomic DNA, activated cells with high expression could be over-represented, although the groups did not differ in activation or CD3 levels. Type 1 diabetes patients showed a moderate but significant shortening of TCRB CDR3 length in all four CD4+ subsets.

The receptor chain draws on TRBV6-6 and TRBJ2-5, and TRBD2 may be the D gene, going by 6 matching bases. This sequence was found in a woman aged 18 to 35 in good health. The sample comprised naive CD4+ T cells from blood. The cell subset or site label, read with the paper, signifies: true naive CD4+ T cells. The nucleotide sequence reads TGTGCCAGCAGTTACTCGGAGGGTGGGACCCAGTACTTC. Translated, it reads CASSYSEGGTQYF.